The 26 T cell receptor beta chains below all came from one sample that was sequenced in a study of blood T cells in healthy people across ages. It was with a sample-barcoded 5' primer and a J-beta primer mix that a second PCR of about 7 to 12 cycles was run. Each CDR3 protein is one row after TCRdb ran MiXCR on the 5' RACE reads. The sample contains around 1.7 million distinct CDR3 sequences, roughly 30% of which appear only once. The sequenced sample consisted of blood. Receptor source: a woman aged 25 to 45 in good health.

Ten or more counts support this clonotype. J is TRBJ2-7 and V is TRBV28; D not certain. V was clipped by 2 bases and J by 3 bases, with 11 bases between them. Germline CDR1 MDHEN, CDR2 SYDVKM. The CDR3 loop spans 14 amino acids. CDR3: CASSLPGRFYEQYF. The DNA for the CDR3 is TGTGCCAGCAGTTTACCCGGCAGATTCTACGAGCAGTACTTC.

This clonotype has more than one count but fewer than ten. This sequence joins TRBV7-6 and TRBJ1-5; D gene ambiguous. The CDR3 runs 16 residues. Trimming cost V 5 bases and J 5 bases, with 19 bases left between them. Germline lookup yields CDR1 SGHVS and CDR2 FNYEAQ. Written as DNA, the CDR3 is TGTGCCAGCAGCCAGGAGGCAGCAACCAACGATCAGCCCCAGCATTTT. This gives the protein CASSQEAATNDQPQHF.

The genes are TRBV10-1 and TRBJ2-1, with 8 bases lining up with TRBD2. This CDR3 spans 15 amino acids. Trimming at V came to 3 bases and at J to 6 bases, leaving 7 bases not matched to a gene. Germline assignment: CDR1 WNHNN and CDR2 SYGVQD (reference sequence). The CDR3 DNA sequence: TGCGCCAGCAGTGATGGCGGGAGGAGTCCCAATGAGCAGTTCTTC. The encoded protein is CASSDGGRSPNEQFF.

The chain employs TRBV29-1 and TRBJ2-7, with 7 bases aligning to TRBD2. V lost 0 bases, J lost 0 bases, and 5 bases stayed unmatched. The CDR3 contains 15 residues. Germline assignment: CDR1 SQVTM and CDR2 ANQGSEA. CDR3 bases: TGCAGCGTTGAAGATCGGCGGGGGAGCTCCTACGAGCAGTACTTC. This encodes CSVEDRRGSSYEQYF.

This chain connects TRBV7-9 to TRBJ2-5; D gene unclear. The CDR3 is made up of 13 amino acids. The V gene lost 5 bases and the J gene lost 2 bases, with 9 bases spanning the gap. The V gene's germline CDR1 is SEHNR and CDR2 FQNEAQ (reference sequence). The CDR3 region has the DNA TGTGCCAGCAGCCGGGCGATTCAAGAGACCCAGTACTTC. As protein: CASSRAIQETQYF.

This clonotype was observed a few times. The chain combines TRBV27 with TRBJ2-7, with a tentative D call TRBD2 (5 bases). This CDR3 is 15 amino acids long. V shed 6 bases and J shed 2 bases, with 17 bases lying between them. The germline V gene has CDR1 MNHEY and CDR2 SMNVEV (reference sequence). The CDR3 sequence: CASSQTGGQTYEQYF. In DNA, the CDR3 is TGTGCCAGCAGCCAGACCGGCGGGCAGACCTACGAGCAGTACTTC.

The CDR3 DNA reads TGTGCCAGCAGCCCCACCTCGGCGGGGGTTTTCGGTGAGCAGTACTTC. This encodes CASSPTSAGVFGEQYF. The chain combines TRBV3-1 with TRBJ2-7; 7 bases fit TRBD2. This CDR3 region has 16 residues. With 4 bases clipped from V and 7 bases from J, the junction kept 16 bases outside the gene matches. Germline V gene lookup returns CDR1 LGHDT and CDR2 YNNKEL (reference sequence).

The chain employs TRBV29-1 and TRBJ2-1, with 14 bases lining up with TRBD2. The junction had 6 bases not matched to a gene; V was cut back by 6 bases and J by 8 bases. The germline CDR1 and CDR2 sequences are SQVTM and ANQGSEA. The CDR3 runs to 14 residues. The DNA of the CDR3 is TGCAGCGTCGTAAAGGGACTAGCGGGGGATGAGCAGTTCTTC. Translating gives CSVVKGLAGDEQFF.

The CDR3 DNA reads TGCAGCGTTGAAGACCGACAGGGGGTAGGAAACACTGAAGCTTTCTTT. Amino acid sequence: CSVEDRQGVGNTEAFF. The chain joins TRBV29-1 to TRBJ1-1; 9 bases fit TRBD1. The length of the CDR3 is 16 residues. In germline, CDR1 is SQVTM, CDR2 ANQGSEA. V shed 0 bases and J 2 bases; nucleotides not matched to a gene: 7.

The genes are TRBV30 and TRBJ2-1, with TRBD1 matching over 9 bases. The V and J ends lost 0 bases and 6 bases, in that order; junction bases with no gene match: 6. Looked up from germline, CDR1 is GTSNPN and CDR2 is SVGIG (reference sequence). The CDR3 runs 15 residues. For the CDR3, the DNA is TGTGCCTGGAGTGTGGGGACAGGGTCTTTCAATGAGCAGTTCTTC. Protein: CAWSVGTGSFNEQFF.

This clonotype was counted only a few times. V usage is TRBV5-1 and J usage is TRBJ1-1; D remains unclear. V was pared by 5 bases and J by 3 bases, with 11 bases between. CDR3 length: 13 residues. Germline CDR1 SGHRS, CDR2 YFSETQ. The DNA for the CDR3 is TGCGCCAGCAGTTATGGACTTGACACTGAAGCTTTCTTT. Protein sequence: CASSYGLDTEAFF.

V and J are TRBV6-4 and TRBJ1-5, with D unresolved. Per germline, CDR1 MRHNA and CDR2 SNTAGT. V lost 10 bases and J lost 5, with 15 bases in between. The CDR3 has 13 amino acids. The CDR3 loop is CAISRAPDQPQHF. Here the CDR3 DNA reads TGTGCCATCAGCCGGGCCCCGGATCAGCCCCAGCATTTT.

As concerns this clonotype: A junction boundary mismatches the germline segment, possibly from a read error. The chain uses TRBV9 and TRBJ1-2; D perhaps matches TRBD1 (5 bases). The CDR3 has 13 residues. Per germline, CDR1 SGDLS and CDR2 YYNGEE. The CDR3 region is CASSDGGVYGCTF. CDR3 DNA: TGTGCCAGCAGTGACGGAGGGGTTTATGGCTGCACCTTC. Based on the CDR3 plus reference TRBV9 and TRBJ1-2, the full variable domain is DSGVTQTPKHLITATGQRVTLRCSPRSGDLSVYWYQQSLDQGLQFLIQYYNGEERAKGNILERFSAQQFPDLHSELNLSSLELGDSALYFCASSDGGVYGCTFGSGTRLTVV.

As for this clonotype: A much larger clone lies one base from this, so it may be a read error. J is TRBJ2-3 and V is TRBV4-1, with a possible D match to TRBD1 (5 bases). The CDR3 is 13 amino acids. Trimming took off 8 bases at V and 8 bases at J, with 17 bases between the two ends. Per the germline V gene, CDR1 is MGHRA and CDR2 is YSYEKL. The CDR3 coding sequence is TGCGCCAGCGGCCCCCAAGGGGCGGTTACGCAGTATTTT. This sequence encodes CASGPQGAVTQYF.

A word on this clonotype: A much bigger clone sits one base away, suggesting this may be a read error. The DNA of the CDR3 is TGTGCCATCAGGGATGTGAGCAATCAGCCCCAGCATTTT. This encodes CAIRDVSNQPQHF. The chain uses TRBV10-3 and TRBJ1-5, with D hard to call. In germline, CDR1 is ENHRY, CDR2 SYGVKD. The CDR3 is 13 residues long. V dropped 6 bases and J dropped 1 base, with 7 bases sitting between them.

The chain is built from TRBV12-3 or TRBV12-4 and TRBJ1-3; D remains unclear. With 4 bases removed from V and 2 bases from J, the gap between germline ends came to 15 bases. The CDR3 sequence is 16 residues long. The CDR3, as DNA: TGTGCCAGCAGTTCAGGACGGTTTCTTGCTGGAAACACCATATATTTT. Amino acids: CASSSGRFLAGNTIYF.

In its sample, this clonotype was seen a few times. The V and J genes are TRBV7-7 and TRBJ2-5; D unclear. V lost 4 bases and J lost 4, with 16 bases in between. Germline CDR1 and CDR2: SSHAT and FNYEAQ (reference sequence). CDR3 length: 15 residues. CDR3 amino acids: CASSSNWGRAETQYF. CDR3 sequence (DNA): TGTGCCAGCAGCTCAAACTGGGGTAGGGCAGAGACCCAGTACTTC.

This clonotype was observed once. The rearrangement uses TRBV10-3 and TRBJ2-7; a weak D match, TRBD1 (7 bases). With the DNA end fitting TRBJ2-5 better, the J assignment may be wrong. Per the germline V gene, CDR1 is ENHRY and CDR2 is SYGVKD. This CDR3 region has 15 residues. The CDR3 DNA sequence: TGTGCCATCAGTGACCGACAGGGAGGAGGAGAGACCCAGTACTTC. Residues: CAISDRQGGGETQYF.

A few counts support this clonotype. This chain connects TRBV24-1 to TRBJ2-1; 11 bases match TRBD1. V lost 7 bases, J lost 6 bases, and 7 bases stayed unmatched. CDR3 size: 15 residues. Germline V gene sequence: CDR1 KGHDR, CDR2 SFDVKD. The CDR3 sequence: CATSPSGTGGNEQFF. The CDR3 DNA reads TGTGCCACCAGCCCTTCCGGGACAGGGGGCAATGAGCAGTTCTTC.

This clonotype came up many times. This rearrangement joins TRBV12-3 or TRBV12-4 to TRBJ2-1, with 8 bases lining up with TRBD1. The CDR3 contains 13 residues. V gave up 6 bases and J gave up 8 bases; unmatched junction bases: 6. CDR3 in amino acids: CASRAGGRDEQFF. DNA for the CDR3: TGTGCCAGCAGGGCAGGGGGCAGGGATGAGCAGTTCTTC.

In regard to this clonotype: This sequence may be a read error, since a much larger clone differs from it by one base. V and J are TRBV20-1 and TRBJ2-7; possibly TRBD2 for D (5 bases). Germline V lookup: CDR1 DFQATT, CDR2 SNEGSKA (reference sequence). The CDR3 loop spans 13 amino acids. The CDR3 loop reads CSTRSQTAYEQYF. In DNA, the CDR3 is TGCAGTACTAGGTCTCAAACAGCCTACGAGCAGTACTTC.

This clonotype has a handful of counts. A much larger clone is a single base away; this may be a read error. The V and J genes are TRBV7-2 and TRBJ2-6; 9 bases map to TRBD2. Germline V lookup: CDR1 SGHTA, CDR2 FQGNSA. The CDR3 covers 18 residues. The CDR3 protein is CASTLRAGGLSGANFLTF. In DNA form, the CDR3 reads TGTGCCAGCACCCTCCGGGCGGGAGGGCTCTCTGGGGCCAACTTCCTGACTTTC.

The chain uses TRBV28 and TRBJ1-2; TRBD1 aligns across 7 bases. The CDR3 extends over 13 amino acids. Per germline, CDR1 MDHEN and CDR2 SYDVKM. The ends lost 8 bases at V and 6 bases at J; junction bases unmatched: 9. The CDR3 DNA reads TGTGCCAGCTTTACAGGGGTTTTAAATGGCTACACCTTC. It translates to CASFTGVLNGYTF.

The chain employs TRBV12-5 and TRBJ1-1; no clear D. The CDR3 has 13 residues. Trimming pared 3 bases from V and 10 bases from J, leaving 15 bases between. Germline CDR1 LGHNT, CDR2 FRNRAP. The CDR3 DNA sequence: TGTGCTAGTGGTTTATTTGGGTCCTCGGGAGCTTTCTTT. Its protein is CASGLFGSSGAFF.

This CDR3 is CASSYQGLAVTDTQYF. The CDR3 region has the DNA TGTGCCAGCAGTTACCAAGGACTAGCGGTCACAGATACGCAGTATTTT. The rearrangement uses TRBV6-5 and TRBJ2-3; 10 bases line up with TRBD2. CDR3 length: 16 residues. Germline lookup yields CDR1 MNHEY and CDR2 SVGAGI. J was trimmed by 2 bases and V by 2 bases; bases with no gene match: 4.

This clonotype was counted a few times. DNA for the CDR3: TGTGCCAGCAGCTTGATGCAGAACATTCAGTACTTC. Amino acid sequence: CASSLMQNIQYF. The chain employs TRBV5-6 and TRBJ2-4; D is uncertain. V was trimmed by 1 base and J by 7 bases, leaving 6 bases between them. CDR1 and CDR2 from the germline V gene are SGHDT and YYEEEE. This CDR3 is 12 amino acids long. Full variable domain (remainder filled in from reference TRBV5-6 and TRBJ2-4): DAGVTQSPTHLIKTRGQQVTLRCSPKSGHDTVSWYQQALGQGPQFIFQYYEEEERQRGNFPDRFSGHQFPNYSSELNVNALLLGDSALYLCASSLMQNIQYFGAGTRLSVL.